This note documents a single T cell receptor (beta chain) sequence. These data are taken from a study of blood T cell repertoires in COVID-19. Looked up from germline, CDR1 is KGHSY and CDR2 is FQNENV. J lost 11 bases, V lost 0 bases, and 15 bases had no gene match. The CDR3 totals 17 residues. This table comes from immunoSEQ multiplex PCR, and its TCRdb copy is limited to in-frame clones, with some not included. This sample has hundreds of thousands of clones, with 70% to 90% found just once. The material sequenced was peripheral blood. This chain joins TRBV16 and TRBJ1-5; 8 nucleotides agree with TRBD1. The TCR originated in a woman aged 25-40 years with active or convalescent COVID-19. Here the CDR3 reads CASSQSPLSGGLVSQHF. The CDR3, as DNA: TGTGCCAGCAGCCAATCCCCCCTCTCAGGGGGCTTGGTGTCCCAGCATTTT. The full variable domain, with the rest looked up from reference TRBV16 and TRBJ1-5, is GEEVAQTPKHLVRGEGQKAKLYCAPIKGHSYVFWYQQVLKNEFKFLISFQNENVFDETGMPKERFSAKCLPNSPCSLEIQATKLEDSAVYFCASSQSPLSGGLVSQHFGDGTRLSIL.